The 8 T cell receptor beta chains given below trace back to one sample, sequenced in a study of blood T cell repertoires in COVID-19. The assay was immunoSEQ multiplex PCR, and TCRdb's table has in-frame clones only and misses some. The top ten clones hold 8% to 9.5% of a sample with a few hundred thousand clones, roughly nine tenths of them seen once. Sequencing input: PBMCs or T cells enriched from blood (not recorded which). The receptors here all came from an older woman who had recovered from COVID-19.

With regard to this clone: The sample carries other DNA sequences with the same CDR3. The V call is TRBV2, the J call TRBJ1-1; D is uncertain. The CDR3 has 12 residues. V lost 6 bases, J lost 5 bases, and 10 bases lay in between. Germline CDR1 reads SNHLY; CDR2 reads FYNNEI. CDR3: CASSVRGTEAFF. DNA for the CDR3: TGTGCCAGCAGCGTCAGAGGGACTGAAGCTTTCTTT.

V is TRBV5-1 and J is TRBJ2-5; 8 bases fit TRBD1. The CDR3 consists of 15 residues. V trimming: 0 bases; J trimming: 5 bases; junction bases outside the gene matches: 6. CDR1 SGHRS and CDR2 YFSETQ come from the germline V gene. CDR3 residues: CASSLARDRRETQYF. DNA of the CDR3: TGCGCCAGCAGCTTGGCCAGGGACAGGCGTGAGACCCAGTACTTC.

The chain uses TRBV10-3 and TRBJ1-3; 9 nucleotides align to TRBD1. V shed 6 bases and J 0 bases; nucleotides not matched to a gene: 3. The CDR3 extends over 15 amino acids. Germline CDR1 ENHRY, CDR2 SYGVKD. CDR3 sequence reads: CAIRGTGSSGNTIYF. The CDR3 DNA reads as TGTGCCATCAGAGGGACAGGGTCCTCTGGAAACACCATATATTTT.

The chain carries TRBV7-2 and TRBJ2-2, with 11 bases lining up with TRBD2. J lost 4 bases, V lost 6 bases, and 4 bases had no gene match. Germline V gene sequence: CDR1 SGHTA, CDR2 FQGNSA. The CDR3 contains 15 residues. The CDR3 region is CASSVSGGATGELFF. Here the CDR3 DNA reads TGTGCCAGCAGTGTTAGCGGGGGGGCCACCGGGGAGCTGTTTTTT.

The rearrangement joins TRBV19 to TRBJ2-7, with TRBD1 identical over 10 bases. V shed 5 bases, J shed 5 bases, and the junction held 3 bases outside the gene matches. Looked up from germline, CDR1 is LNHDA and CDR2 is SQIVND (reference sequence). This CDR3 is built from 13 residues. CDR3 DNA: TGTGCCAGTAGTCTCGGGACAGGGGACGAGCAGTACGTC. Amino acid sequence: CASSLGTGDEQYV.

V is TRBV5-1 and J is TRBJ1-1, with a possible D match to TRBD1 (5 bases). Germline V gene sequence: CDR1 SGHRS, CDR2 YFSETQ. This CDR3 is built from 14 residues. The V gene lost 0 bases and the J gene lost 4 bases, with 10 bases spanning the gap. The CDR3 here is CASSLVAGPTEAFF. In DNA, the CDR3 is TGCGCCAGCAGCTTGGTGGCAGGGCCCACTGAAGCTTTCTTT.

This clone was seen a few times. CDR3 loop: CASQRQAGLNEKLFF. CDR3 nucleotide sequence: TGTGCCAGCCAAAGACAGGCCGGCTTAAATGAAAAACTGTTTTTT. The chain combines TRBV5-4 with TRBJ1-4; tentatively, D is TRBD1 (6 bases). CDR1 is SGHNT and CDR2 is YYREEE in the germline V gene (reference sequence). The V end lost 7 bases, the J end lost 5 bases, and 18 bases lay between the germline ends. The CDR3 extends over 15 amino acids.

The chain links TRBV2 to TRBJ1-5; 7 bases map to TRBD1. CDR1 is SNHLY and CDR2 is FYNNEI in the germline V gene. The ends lost 4 bases at V and 7 bases at J; junction bases unmatched: 7. The length of the CDR3 is 14 residues. CDR3 coding DNA: TGTGCCAGCAGTGCTCAGGGGGGAGGCCAGCCCCAGCATTTT. This translates into CASSAQGGGQPQHF.